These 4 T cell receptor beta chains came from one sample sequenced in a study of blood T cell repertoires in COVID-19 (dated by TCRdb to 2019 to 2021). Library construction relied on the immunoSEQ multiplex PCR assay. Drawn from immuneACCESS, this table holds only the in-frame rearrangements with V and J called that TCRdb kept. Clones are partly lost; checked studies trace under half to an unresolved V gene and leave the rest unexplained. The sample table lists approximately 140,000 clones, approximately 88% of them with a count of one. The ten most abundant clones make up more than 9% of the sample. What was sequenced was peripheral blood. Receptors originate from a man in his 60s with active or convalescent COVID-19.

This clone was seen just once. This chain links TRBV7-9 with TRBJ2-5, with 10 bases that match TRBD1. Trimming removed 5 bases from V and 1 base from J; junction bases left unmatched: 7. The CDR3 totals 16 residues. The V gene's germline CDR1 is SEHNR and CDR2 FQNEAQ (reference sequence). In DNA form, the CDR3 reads TGTGCCAGCAGCCTGGGGACAGGGGCGACCCAAGAGACCCAGTACTTC. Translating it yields CASSLGTGATQETQYF.

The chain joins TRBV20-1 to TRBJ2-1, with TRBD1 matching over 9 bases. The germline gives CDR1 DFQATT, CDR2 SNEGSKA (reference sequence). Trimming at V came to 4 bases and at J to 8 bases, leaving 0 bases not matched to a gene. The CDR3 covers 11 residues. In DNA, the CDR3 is TGCAGTGCTAACAGGGGGCATGAGCAGTTCTTC. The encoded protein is CSANRGHEQFF.

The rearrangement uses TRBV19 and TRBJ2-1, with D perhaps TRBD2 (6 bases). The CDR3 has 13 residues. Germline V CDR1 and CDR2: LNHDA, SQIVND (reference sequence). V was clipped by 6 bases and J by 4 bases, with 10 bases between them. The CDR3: CASSRREYNEQFF. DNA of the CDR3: TGTGCCAGTAGCCGGAGGGAGTACAATGAGCAGTTCTTC.

For the CDR3, the DNA is TGTGCCAGCAGCCCAGCCGAGGACTCCTATGGCTACACCTTC. Encoded protein: CASSPAEDSYGYTF. The V call is TRBV9, the J call TRBJ1-2, with D hard to call. This CDR3 is built from 14 residues. Germline lookup yields CDR1 SGDLS and CDR2 YYNGEE. Trimming shortened V by 4 bases and J by 4 bases, and 14 bases separated the two germline ends. The full variable domain, rest sourced from reference TRBV9 and TRBJ1-2, is DSGVTQTPKHLITATGQRVTLRCSPRSGDLSVYWYQQSLDQGLQFLIQYYNGEERAKGNILERFSAQQFPDLHSELNLSSLELGDSALYFCASSPAEDSYGYTFGSGTRLTVV.